The following is a T cell receptor beta chain sequence with its context. Its specificity is not known. The memory fraction was CD4+CD45RO+CD25- cells. Constant-region reverse primers amplified full-length variable regions, followed by semi-nested Nested Universal Primer A PCR. TCRdb analysed the 5' RACE reads with MiXCR anew, one entry per CDR3 protein. The repertoire holds about 64,000 distinct CDR3 sequences, approximately 23% seen once, with just under 3% in the top ten. Findings and caveats of the study: The larger cohort examined one V-J beta rearrangement, not whole repertoires. The TCR gene usage of tumor memory CD4+ T cells clustered together with blood and lymph node memory CD4+ cells and with lymph node naive CD4+ cells.

CDR3 size: 12 residues. Trimming removed 6 bases from V and 9 bases from J, with 11 bases in between. Sequences were obtained from memory CD4+ T cells sorted from a lymph node. The sample's subset: memory CD4+ T cells, CD4+CD45RO+CD25-. This TCR was recovered from a female donor with breast cancer. The chain joins TRBV12-3 or TRBV12-4 to TRBJ1-4; D gene uncertain. The CDR3: CASSGPDKKLFF. The CDR3 bases are TGTGCCAGCAGCGGGCCCGATAAAAAACTGTTTTTT.